The 30 T cell receptor beta chains in this list originate from one sample, sequenced in a study of blood T cell repertoires in COVID-19 (dated by TCRdb to 2018 to 2020). Libraries were built with the immunoSEQ multiplex PCR assay. The clones in this table, taken by TCRdb from immuneACCESS, are in-frame only. Not every clone is retained; where verified, under half of the shortfall comes from an unresolved V gene, and the cause of the rest is unknown. The sample profile shows 130,000 to 150,000 clones; 70% to 80% of them were found once. About 5% of the sample is held by the ten biggest clonotypes. Material for sequencing was peripheral blood. Receptors were obtained from a woman in her seventies with COVID-19, enrolled during active disease.

This clone was detected only a few times. V gene TRBV9 combines with J gene TRBJ1-3, with no clear D. The CDR3 length is 15 residues. Per germline, CDR1 SGDLS and CDR2 YYNGEE. With 0 bases removed from V and 6 bases from J, the gap between germline ends came to 13 bases. CDR3 sequence (DNA): TGTGCCAGCAGCGTAGGAACTACCTATGAAAACACCATATATTTT. This encodes CASSVGTTYENTIYF.

The rearrangement links TRBV30 to TRBJ1-2, with D perhaps matching TRBD1 (6 bases). The V end lost 5 bases, the J end lost 0 bases, and 13 bases lay between the germline ends. The V gene's germline CDR1 is GTSNPN and CDR2 SVGIG (reference sequence). CDR3 length: 14 residues. The CDR3 reads CAWATGGPNYGYTF. In nucleotides, the CDR3 is TGTGCCTGGGCCACCGGGGGGCCTAACTATGGCTACACCTTC.

The chain joins TRBV2 to TRBJ1-2; perhaps TRBD1 as D (5 bases). Germline V gene lookup returns CDR1 SNHLY and CDR2 FYNNEI. V was clipped by 5 bases and J by 5 bases, with 9 bases between them. This CDR3 has 12 amino acids. DNA of the CDR3: TGTGCCAGCAGTACCGCAGGGTATGGCTACACCTTC. Its protein product is CASSTAGYGYTF. Together with reference TRBV2 and TRBJ1-2, the CDR3 gives the full variable domain: EPEVTQTPSHQVTQMGQEVILRCVPISNHLYFYWYRQILGQKVEFLVSFYNNEISEKSEIFDDQFSVERPDGSNFTLKIRSTKLEDSAMYFCASSTAGYGYTFGSGTRLTVV.

This chain links TRBV4-3 with TRBJ2-3; no firm D call. This CDR3 region has 14 residues. Germline CDR1 and CDR2: LGHNA and YSLEER. Between the trimmed V and J ends, which lost 4 bases and 6 bases, there was a span of 14 bases. The CDR3 loop is CASSRLSIRDTQYF. In DNA, the CDR3 is TGCGCCAGCAGCCGGCTTAGCATTAGGGATACGCAGTATTTT.

This clone was picked up a small number of times. The V call is TRBV6-5, the J call TRBJ1-2; 8 nucleotides align to TRBD1. The CDR3 loop spans 13 amino acids. After removal of 6 bases from V and 6 bases from J, the junction contained 6 bases not matched to a gene. Per the germline V gene, CDR1 is MNHEY and CDR2 is SVGAGI. The CDR3, as DNA: TGTGCCAGCAGCCGGACAGGGTTTGATGGCTACACCTTC. This sequence encodes CASSRTGFDGYTF.

J is TRBJ1-5 and V is TRBV18; D call uncertain. Deletions cut 3 bases from V and 7 bases from J, with 10 bases between. The CDR3 runs 13 residues. Germline assignment: CDR1 KGHSH and CDR2 LQKENI. CDR3 amino acids: CASSPPGGQPQHF. The CDR3 DNA reads as TGTGCCAGCTCACCGCCGGGCGGGCAGCCCCAGCATTTT.

This clone has a handful of counts. The chain has TRBV10-3 and TRBJ2-2; tentatively, D is TRBD1 (8 bases). The germline V and J ends were trimmed by 4 bases and 5 bases, with 14 bases remaining between them. CDR3 length: 15 residues. Germline V CDR1 and CDR2: ENHRY, SYGVKD. DNA for the CDR3: TGTGCCATCAGTGTCGGACAGGGAGGGACCGGGGAGCTGTTTTTT. This sequence encodes CAISVGQGGTGELFF.

This clone was found a few times. The J gene is TRBJ1-1, the V gene TRBV30; D ambiguous. Trimming shortened V by 4 bases and J by 4 bases, and 13 bases separated the two germline ends. CDR3 length: 13 amino acids. CDR1 is GTSNPN, CDR2 SVGIG, per germline (reference sequence). The CDR3 reads CAWTPGLGTEAFF. Here the CDR3 DNA reads TGTGCCTGGACCCCGGGGTTGGGCACTGAAGCTTTCTTT.

The chain carries TRBV5-4 and TRBJ1-2; 10 bases align to TRBD1. CDR3 size: 13 residues. The V gene end was trimmed by 2 bases and the J gene end by 8 bases; junction bases not matched to a gene: 3. In germline, CDR1 is SGHNT, CDR2 YYREEE (reference sequence). CDR3 coding DNA: TGTGCCAGCAGCTTTGACAGGGGGCGAGGCTACACCTTC. This sequence encodes CASSFDRGRGYTF.

This clone is a singleton in its sample. Different DNA sequences within this sample yield the same CDR3. The chain joins TRBV6-1 to TRBJ1-5; no reliable D call. CDR1 MNHNS and CDR2 SASEGT come from the germline V gene. The CDR3 runs 14 residues. V was clipped by 2 bases and J by 1 base, with 6 bases between them. CDR3 bases: TGTGCCAGCAGTGAATTCTACAGCAATCAGCCCCAGCATTTT. Its protein is CASSEFYSNQPQHF.

This chain connects TRBV18 to TRBJ1-4; possibly TRBD1 for D (5 bases). This CDR3 contains 15 residues. Trimming took off 1 base at V and 5 bases at J, with 11 bases between the two ends. The germline CDR1 and CDR2 sequences are KGHSH and LQKENI. The CDR3 DNA follows: TGTGCCAGCTCACCACGGACCACAGGCAATGAAAAACTGTTTTTT. Residues: CASSPRTTGNEKLFF.

The chain recombines TRBV3-1 (or the pseudogene TRBV3-2) with TRBJ2-1, with TRBD2 matching 7 bases. The V gene end was trimmed by 0 bases and the J gene end by 9 bases; junction bases not matched to a gene: 5. CDR3 length: 14 residues. Germline lookup yields CDR1 LGHDT and CDR2 YNNKEL (reference sequence). Here the CDR3 DNA reads TGTGCCAGCAGCCAAGAAGGATCGGGGGGTGAGCAGTTCTTC. Amino acid sequence: CASSQEGSGGEQFF.

This clone was seen a few times. The chain has TRBV7-2 and TRBJ2-1; possible D gene TRBD2, 5 bases. Deletions cut 5 bases from V and 0 bases from J, with 14 bases between. The CDR3 is 16 residues long. From germline, CDR1 is SGHTA and CDR2 FQGNSA. The CDR3 bases are TGTGCCAGCAGCCCTAGCCGGTCAGGCTCCTACAATGAGCAGTTCTTC. Its protein is CASSPSRSGSYNEQFF.

V and J are TRBV5-6 and TRBJ1-1, with D possibly being TRBD1 (6 bases). The CDR3 has 13 residues. CDR1 SGHDT and CDR2 YYEEEE come from the germline V gene. V was clipped by 5 bases and J by 1 base, with 9 bases between them. The chain's CDR3 is CASRETGNTEAFF. The CDR3 region has the DNA TGTGCCAGCAGAGAGACAGGGAACACTGAAGCTTTCTTT.

This chain links TRBV15 with TRBJ2-2; maybe TRBD2 (6 bases). The CDR3 runs 14 residues. CDR1 is LNHNV, CDR2 YYDKDF, per germline (reference sequence). V lost 9 bases and J 1 base, leaving 12 bases between the germline ends. The CDR3 loop is CATRGRLNTGELFF. The CDR3 DNA follows: TGTGCCACGCGGGGCAGACTGAACACCGGGGAGCTGTTTTTT.

The J gene is TRBJ2-1, the V gene TRBV3-1 (or the pseudogene TRBV3-2); 9 positions agree with TRBD2. This CDR3 has 15 residues. Germline CDR1 reads LGHDT; CDR2 reads YNNKEL (reference sequence). V shed 6 bases, J shed 0 bases, and the junction held 3 bases outside the gene matches. In DNA, the CDR3 is TGTGCCAGCAGGCGCGGGGGGGCCTCCTACAATGAGCAGTTCTTC. The encoded protein is CASRRGGASYNEQFF.

V is TRBV18 and J is TRBJ2-7, with 7 bases aligning to TRBD1. V was clipped by 4 bases and J by 3 bases; unmatched bases: 6. Germline V gives CDR1 KGHSH, CDR2 LQKENI. This CDR3 contains 14 residues. The CDR3 bases are TGTGCCAGCTCACTTGACAGGGACATCTACGAGCAGTACTTC. This codes for CASSLDRDIYEQYF.

This clone was seen once. The chain recombines TRBV2 with TRBJ1-6; tentatively, D is TRBD1 (5 bases). The ends were cut back, 7 bases at V and 9 bases at J, with 13 bases in the middle. CDR3 length equals 13 residues. Germline values: CDR1 SNHLY, CDR2 FYNNEI. The CDR3 DNA reads TGTGCCAGCAATCCAGGGCCCTCTTCACCCCTCCACTTT. Its translation: CASNPGPSSPLHF.

The chain employs TRBV2 and TRBJ2-7, with D perhaps matching TRBD1 (6 bases). Germline V lookup: CDR1 SNHLY, CDR2 FYNNEI. This CDR3 is 12 amino acids long. V was pared by 6 bases and J by 0 bases, with 6 bases between. The CDR3 DNA reads as TGTGCCAGCAGAGGGGGCTCCTACGAGCAGTACTTC. It codes for CASRGGSYEQYF.

The gene calls are TRBV29-1 and TRBJ2-3; 7 bases match TRBD2. The ends lost 4 bases at V and 5 bases at J; junction bases unmatched: 18. Per germline, CDR1 SQVTM and CDR2 ANQGSEA. The length of the CDR3 is 17 residues. The CDR3 spells CSVVLPSTAGVVDTQYF. The CDR3 DNA reads TGCAGCGTTGTTCTGCCCTCGACCGCGGGGGTAGTAGATACGCAGTATTTT.

J is TRBJ1-1 and V is TRBV12-3 or TRBV12-4; TRBD1 is a possible D gene (5 bases). This CDR3 region has 13 residues. V lost 7 bases and J 6 bases, leaving 15 bases between the germline ends. CDR3 loop: CASTPGGAPEAFF. The CDR3 DNA follows: TGTGCCAGCACCCCCGGGGGTGCTCCTGAAGCTTTCTTT.

This clone was seen a few times. The chain combines TRBV5-4 with TRBJ2-7; 7 nucleotides agree with TRBD2. Germline V gives CDR1 SGHNT, CDR2 YYREEE (reference sequence). V shed 2 bases and J 0 bases; nucleotides not matched to a gene: 5. The CDR3 covers 15 residues. CDR3 sequence: CASSFGLVSSYEQYF. DNA of the CDR3: TGTGCCAGCAGCTTCGGACTAGTTTCCTCCTACGAGCAGTACTTC. Full variable domain (outside the CDR3, taken from reference TRBV5-4 and TRBJ2-7): ETGVTQSPTHLIKTRGQQVTLRCSSQSGHNTVSWYQQALGQGPQFIFQYYREEENGRGNFPPRFSGLQFPNYSSELNVNALELDDSALYLCASSFGLVSSYEQYFGPGTRLTVT.

The chain uses TRBV2 and TRBJ2-2, with TRBD2 identical over 7 bases. The V gene end was trimmed by 7 bases and the J gene end by 1 base; junction bases not matched to a gene: 3. Per the germline V gene, CDR1 is SNHLY and CDR2 is FYNNEI. The CDR3 has 14 amino acids. This chain's CDR3 is CASKRGGNTGELFF. CDR3 nucleotides: TGTGCCAGCAAGCGCGGGGGGAACACCGGGGAGCTGTTTTTT.

This chain uses TRBV6-1 with TRBJ1-5; unclear D gene. Germline V lookup: CDR1 MNHNS, CDR2 SASEGT. The V end lost 0 bases, the J end lost 9 bases, and 9 bases lay between the germline ends. This CDR3 is built from 13 residues. CDR3 loop: CASSEALGRPQHF. In DNA form, the CDR3 reads TGTGCCAGCAGTGAAGCACTAGGACGGCCCCAGCATTTT.

V and J are TRBV6-5 and TRBJ1-5; D is ambiguous. Germline loops: CDR1 MNHEY, CDR2 SVGAGI. CDR3 length equals 12 residues. Trimming pared 5 bases from V and 7 bases from J, leaving 9 bases between. CDR3 bases: TGTGCCAGCAGTCCTCTCGTCCAGCCCCAGCATTTT. Its protein is CASSPLVQPQHF.

This chain joins TRBV14 and TRBJ2-7; a possible D gene is TRBD1 (6 bases). The CDR3 contains 14 residues. Germline CDR1 and CDR2: SGHDN and FVKESK. V was pared by 3 bases and J by 7 bases, with 16 bases between. DNA for the CDR3: TGTGCCAGCAGCCAGGCCAGGACAGCCGGAGAGCAGTACTTC. Protein sequence: CASSQARTAGEQYF.

J is TRBJ2-2 and V is TRBV5-6; D ambiguous. Looked up from germline, CDR1 is SGHDT and CDR2 is YYEEEE. This CDR3 has 15 amino acids. V was cut by 3 bases and J by 0 bases, with 9 bases left in between. CDR3 in DNA: TGTGCCAGCAGCTCCGGTCGGGCGAACACCGGGGAGCTGTTTTTT. Amino acids: CASSSGRANTGELFF. Based on the CDR3 plus reference TRBV5-6 and TRBJ2-2, the full variable domain is DAGVTQSPTHLIKTRGQQVTLRCSPKSGHDTVSWYQQALGQGPQFIFQYYEEEERQRGNFPDRFSGHQFPNYSSELNVNALLLGDSALYLCASSSGRANTGELFFGEGSRLTVL.

The chain joins TRBV4-3 to TRBJ1-1; 7 nucleotides line up with TRBD1. The CDR3 is 14 amino acids. With 2 bases clipped from V and 2 bases from J, the junction kept 2 bases outside the gene matches. The germline CDR1 and CDR2 sequences are LGHNA and YSLEER. The CDR3 loop is CASSQTGANTEAFF. CDR3 nucleotides: TGCGCCAGCAGCCAAACAGGGGCCAACACTGAAGCTTTCTTT.

This chain links TRBV14 with TRBJ1-4, with 9 nucleotides matching TRBD1. V shed 3 bases, J shed 8 bases, and the junction held 7 bases outside the gene matches. The CDR3 is 15 amino acids. CDR1 and CDR2 from the germline V gene are SGHDN and FVKESK. The DNA for the CDR3 is TGTGCCAGCAGCCAGTCACAGGGGGCAGGCGAAAAACTGTTTTTT. Its translation: CASSQSQGAGEKLFF.

This chain uses TRBV28 with TRBJ1-5; 9 bases fit TRBD1. The CDR3 consists of 17 residues. Germline-derived CDR1 and CDR2 are MDHEN and SYDVKM. After removal of 1 base from V and 1 base from J, the junction contained 5 bases not matched to a gene. The CDR3 bases are TGTGCCAGCAGTTTATACAGGGGGCGTTCGAGCAATCAGCCCCAGCATTTT. Its protein is CASSLYRGRSSNQPQHF.